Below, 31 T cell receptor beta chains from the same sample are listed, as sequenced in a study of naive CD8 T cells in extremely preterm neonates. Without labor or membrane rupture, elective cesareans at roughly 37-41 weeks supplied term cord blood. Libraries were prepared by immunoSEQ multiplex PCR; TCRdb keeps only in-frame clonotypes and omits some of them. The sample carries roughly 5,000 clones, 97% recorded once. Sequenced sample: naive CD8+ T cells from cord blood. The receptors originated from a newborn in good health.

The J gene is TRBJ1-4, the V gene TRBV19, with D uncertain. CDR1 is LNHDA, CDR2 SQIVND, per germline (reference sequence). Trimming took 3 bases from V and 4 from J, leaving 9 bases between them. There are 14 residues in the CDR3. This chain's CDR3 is CASSMEGYNEKLFF. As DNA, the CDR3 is TGTGCCAGTAGTATGGAGGGATATAATGAAAAACTGTTTTTT.

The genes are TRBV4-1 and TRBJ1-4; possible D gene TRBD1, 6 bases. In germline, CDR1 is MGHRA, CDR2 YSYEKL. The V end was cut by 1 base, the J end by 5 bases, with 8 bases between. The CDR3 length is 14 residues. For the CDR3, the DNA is TGCGCCAGCAGCCAAGGTGACAGGAATGAAAAACTGTTTTTT. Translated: CASSQGDRNEKLFF.

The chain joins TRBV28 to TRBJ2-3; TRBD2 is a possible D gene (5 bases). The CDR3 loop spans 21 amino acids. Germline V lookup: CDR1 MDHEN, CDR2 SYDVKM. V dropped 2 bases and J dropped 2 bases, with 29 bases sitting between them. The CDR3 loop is CASSLVDGKLERNWDTDTQYF. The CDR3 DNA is TGTGCCAGCAGTTTAGTGGACGGGAAACTGGAACGAAACTGGGACACAGATACGCAGTATTTT. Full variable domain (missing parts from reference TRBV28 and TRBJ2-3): DVKVTQSSRYLVKRTGEKVFLECVQDMDHENMFWYRQDPGLGLRLIYFSYDVKMKEKGDIPEGYSVSREKKERFSLILESASTNQTSMYLCASSLVDGKLERNWDTDTQYFGPGTRLTVL.

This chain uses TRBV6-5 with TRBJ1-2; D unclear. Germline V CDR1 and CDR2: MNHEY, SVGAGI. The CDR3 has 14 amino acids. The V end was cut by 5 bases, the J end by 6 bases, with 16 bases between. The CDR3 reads CASSEWSRGDGYTF. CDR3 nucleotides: TGTGCCAGCAGTGAATGGAGCCGGGGAGATGGCTACACCTTC.

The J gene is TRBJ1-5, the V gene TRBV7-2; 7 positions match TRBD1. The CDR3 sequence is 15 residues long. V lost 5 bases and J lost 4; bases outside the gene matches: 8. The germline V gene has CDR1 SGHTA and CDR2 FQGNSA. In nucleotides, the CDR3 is TGTGCCAGCAGCCCCGACAGGGTTGGGAATCAGCCCCAGCATTTT. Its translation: CASSPDRVGNQPQHF.

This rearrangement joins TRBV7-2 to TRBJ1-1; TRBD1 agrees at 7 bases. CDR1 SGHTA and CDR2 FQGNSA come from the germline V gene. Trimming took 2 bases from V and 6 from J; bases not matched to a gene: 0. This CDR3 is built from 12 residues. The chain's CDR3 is CASSLTGAEAFF. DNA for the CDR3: TGTGCCAGCAGCTTAACAGGGGCTGAAGCTTTCTTT.

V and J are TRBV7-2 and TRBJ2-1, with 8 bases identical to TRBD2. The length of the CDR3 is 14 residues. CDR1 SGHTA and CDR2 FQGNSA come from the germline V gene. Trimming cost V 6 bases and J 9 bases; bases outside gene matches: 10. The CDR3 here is CASRETGTRVEQFF. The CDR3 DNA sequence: TGTGCCAGCAGGGAGACCGGGACTAGAGTTGAGCAGTTCTTC.

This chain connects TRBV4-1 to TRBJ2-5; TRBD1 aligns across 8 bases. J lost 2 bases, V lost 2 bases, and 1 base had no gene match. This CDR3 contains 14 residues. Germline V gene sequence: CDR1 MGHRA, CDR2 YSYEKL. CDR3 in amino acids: CASSQNRGQETQYF. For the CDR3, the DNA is TGCGCCAGCAGCCAAAACAGGGGGCAAGAGACCCAGTACTTC.

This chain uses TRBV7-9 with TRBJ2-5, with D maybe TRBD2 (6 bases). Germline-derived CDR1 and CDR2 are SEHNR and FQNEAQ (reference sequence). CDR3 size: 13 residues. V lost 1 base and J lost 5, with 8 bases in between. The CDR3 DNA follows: TGTGCCAGCAGCTTAGAAGGGAGGGAGACCCAGTACTTC. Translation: CASSLEGRETQYF.

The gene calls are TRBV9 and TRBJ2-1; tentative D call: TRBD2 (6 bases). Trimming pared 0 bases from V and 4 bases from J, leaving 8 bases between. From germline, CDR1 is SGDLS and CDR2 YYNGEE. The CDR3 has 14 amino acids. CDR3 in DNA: TGTGCCAGCAGCGTAGGGGGGACTTACAATGAGCAGTTCTTC. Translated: CASSVGGTYNEQFF.

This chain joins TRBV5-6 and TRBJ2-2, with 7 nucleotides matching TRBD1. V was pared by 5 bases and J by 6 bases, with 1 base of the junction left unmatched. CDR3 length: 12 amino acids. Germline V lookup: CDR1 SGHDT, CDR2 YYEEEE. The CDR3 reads CASSQGAGELFF. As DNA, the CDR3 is TGTGCCAGCAGTCAGGGGGCCGGGGAGCTGTTTTTT.

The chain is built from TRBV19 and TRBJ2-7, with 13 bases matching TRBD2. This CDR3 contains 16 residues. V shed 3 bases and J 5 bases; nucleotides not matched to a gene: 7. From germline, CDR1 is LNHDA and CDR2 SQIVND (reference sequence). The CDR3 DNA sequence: TGTGCCAGTAGTATCGGACTAGCGGGGGCGTTGGACGAGCAGTACTTC. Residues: CASSIGLAGALDEQYF.

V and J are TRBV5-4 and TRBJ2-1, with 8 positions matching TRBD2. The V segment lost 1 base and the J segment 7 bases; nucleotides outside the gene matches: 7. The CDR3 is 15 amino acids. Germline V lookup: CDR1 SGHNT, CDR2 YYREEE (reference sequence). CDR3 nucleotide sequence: TGTGCCAGCAGCTTGTTCGGCGGGGGGCGTAATGAGCAGTTCTTC. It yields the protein CASSLFGGGRNEQFF.

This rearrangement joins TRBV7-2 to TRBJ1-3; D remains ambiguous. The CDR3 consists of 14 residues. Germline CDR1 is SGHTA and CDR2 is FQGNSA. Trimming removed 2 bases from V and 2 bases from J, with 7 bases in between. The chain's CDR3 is CASSLSGPGNTIYF. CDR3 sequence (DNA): TGTGCCAGCAGCTTATCAGGTCCTGGAAACACCATATATTTT.

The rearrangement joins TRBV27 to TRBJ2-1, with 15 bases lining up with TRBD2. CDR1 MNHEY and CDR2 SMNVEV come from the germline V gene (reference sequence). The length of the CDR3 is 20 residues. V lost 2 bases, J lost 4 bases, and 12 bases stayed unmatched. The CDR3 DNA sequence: TGTGCCAGCAGTTTAATTAAGGCCGGGACTAGCGGGAGGCCATACAATGAGCAGTTCTTC. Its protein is CASSLIKAGTSGRPYNEQFF.

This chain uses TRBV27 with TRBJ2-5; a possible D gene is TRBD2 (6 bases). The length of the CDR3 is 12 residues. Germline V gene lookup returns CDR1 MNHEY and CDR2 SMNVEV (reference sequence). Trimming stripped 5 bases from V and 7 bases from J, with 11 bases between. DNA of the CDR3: TGTGCCAGCAGTCACGACGGGGGGACCCAGTACTTC. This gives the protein CASSHDGGTQYF.

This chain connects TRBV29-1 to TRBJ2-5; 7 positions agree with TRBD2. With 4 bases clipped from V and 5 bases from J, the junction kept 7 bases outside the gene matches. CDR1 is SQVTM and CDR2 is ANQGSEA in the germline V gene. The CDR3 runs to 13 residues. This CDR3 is CSVGGGVSETQYF. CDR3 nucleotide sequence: TGCAGCGTTGGGGGGGGAGTATCGGAGACCCAGTACTTC.

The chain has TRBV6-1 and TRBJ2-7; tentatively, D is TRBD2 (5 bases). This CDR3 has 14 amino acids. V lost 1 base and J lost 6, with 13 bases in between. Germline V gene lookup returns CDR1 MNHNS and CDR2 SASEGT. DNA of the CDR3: TGTGCCAGCAGTGAAGTGTCGGGAAAGGGCGAGCAGTACTTC. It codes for CASSEVSGKGEQYF.

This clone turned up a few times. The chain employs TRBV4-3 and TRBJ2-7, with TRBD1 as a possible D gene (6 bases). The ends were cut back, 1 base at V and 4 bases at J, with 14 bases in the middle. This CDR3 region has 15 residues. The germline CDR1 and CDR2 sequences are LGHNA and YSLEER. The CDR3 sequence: CASSQVGDKGYEQYF. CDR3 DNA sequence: TGCGCCAGCAGCCAAGTGGGGGACAAGGGGTACGAGCAGTACTTC.

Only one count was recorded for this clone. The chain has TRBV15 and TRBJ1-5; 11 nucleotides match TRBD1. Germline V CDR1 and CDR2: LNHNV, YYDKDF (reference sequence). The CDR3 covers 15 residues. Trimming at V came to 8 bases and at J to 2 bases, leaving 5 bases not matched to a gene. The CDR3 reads CATSPDRGRNQPQHF. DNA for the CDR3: TGTGCCACCTCCCCGGACAGGGGGCGCAATCAGCCCCAGCATTTT.

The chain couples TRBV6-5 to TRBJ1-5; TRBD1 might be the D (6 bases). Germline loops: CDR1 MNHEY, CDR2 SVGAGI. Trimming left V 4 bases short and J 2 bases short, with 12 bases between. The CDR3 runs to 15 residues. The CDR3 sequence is CASSSQGRGNQPQHF. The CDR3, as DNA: TGTGCCAGCAGTTCCCAGGGGAGGGGCAATCAGCCCCAGCATTTT.

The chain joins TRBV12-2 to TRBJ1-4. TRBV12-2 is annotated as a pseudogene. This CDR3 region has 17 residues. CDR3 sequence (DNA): TGTGCAAGTCGCTTAGAATGCATACTTGCAACTAATGAAAAACTGTTTTTT. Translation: CASRLECILATNEKLFF.

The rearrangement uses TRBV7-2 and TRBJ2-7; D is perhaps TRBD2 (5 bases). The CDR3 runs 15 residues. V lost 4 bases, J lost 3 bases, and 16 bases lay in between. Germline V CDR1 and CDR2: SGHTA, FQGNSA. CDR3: CASSYLSGGFYEQYF. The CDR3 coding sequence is TGTGCCAGCAGCTACCTTTCTGGCGGGTTCTACGAGCAGTACTTC.

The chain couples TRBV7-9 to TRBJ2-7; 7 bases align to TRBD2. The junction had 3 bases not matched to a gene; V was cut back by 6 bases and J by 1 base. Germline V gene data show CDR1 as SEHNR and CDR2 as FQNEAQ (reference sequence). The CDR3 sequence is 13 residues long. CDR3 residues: CASRTSESYEQYF. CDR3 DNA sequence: TGTGCCAGCAGAACTAGCGAATCCTACGAGCAGTACTTC.

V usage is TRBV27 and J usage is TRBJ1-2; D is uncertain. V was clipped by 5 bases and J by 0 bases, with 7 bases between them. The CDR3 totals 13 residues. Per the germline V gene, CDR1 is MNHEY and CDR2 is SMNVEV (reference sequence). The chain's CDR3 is CASSHDTNYGYTF. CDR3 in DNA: TGTGCCAGCAGTCATGACACTAACTATGGCTACACCTTC.

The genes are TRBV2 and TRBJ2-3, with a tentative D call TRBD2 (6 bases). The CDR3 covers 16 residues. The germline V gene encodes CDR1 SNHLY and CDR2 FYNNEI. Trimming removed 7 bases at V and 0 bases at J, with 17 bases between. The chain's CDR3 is CASIRSASVSTDTQYF. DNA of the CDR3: TGTGCCAGCATTAGGTCAGCTAGCGTAAGCACAGATACGCAGTATTTT.

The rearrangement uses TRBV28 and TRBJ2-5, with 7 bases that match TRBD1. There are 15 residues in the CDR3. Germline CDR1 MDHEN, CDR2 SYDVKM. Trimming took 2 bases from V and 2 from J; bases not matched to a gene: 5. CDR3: CASSLVRDRQETQYF. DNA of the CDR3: TGTGCCAGCAGTTTAGTTCGGGACAGACAAGAGACCCAGTACTTC.

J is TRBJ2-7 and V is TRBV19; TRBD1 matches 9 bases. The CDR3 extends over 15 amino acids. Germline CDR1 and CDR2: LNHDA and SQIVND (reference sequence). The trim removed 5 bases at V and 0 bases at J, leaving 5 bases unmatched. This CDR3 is CASSAPGQGSYEQYF. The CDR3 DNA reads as TGTGCCAGTAGTGCCCCGGGACAGGGCTCCTACGAGCAGTACTTC.

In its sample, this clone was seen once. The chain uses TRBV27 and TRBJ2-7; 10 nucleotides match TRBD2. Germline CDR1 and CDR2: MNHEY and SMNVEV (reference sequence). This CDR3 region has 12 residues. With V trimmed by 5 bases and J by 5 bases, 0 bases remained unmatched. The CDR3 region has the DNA TGTGCCAGCAGTACTAGCGGGAACGAGCAGTACTTC. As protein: CASSTSGNEQYF.

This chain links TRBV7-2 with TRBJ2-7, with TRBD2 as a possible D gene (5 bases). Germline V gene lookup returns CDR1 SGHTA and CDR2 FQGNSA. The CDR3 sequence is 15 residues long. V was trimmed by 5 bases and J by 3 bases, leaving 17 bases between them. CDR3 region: CASSHLSGGFYEQYF. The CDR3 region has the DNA TGTGCCAGCAGCCACCTTTCTGGCGGGTTCTACGAGCAGTACTTC.

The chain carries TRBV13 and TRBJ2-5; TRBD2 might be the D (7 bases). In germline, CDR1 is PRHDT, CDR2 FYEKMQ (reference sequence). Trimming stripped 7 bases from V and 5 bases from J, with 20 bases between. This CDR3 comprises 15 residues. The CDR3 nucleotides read TGTGCCAGCACCTCCGTCCGGGGGGCCAGGGAGACCCAGTACTTC. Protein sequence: CASTSVRGARETQYF.